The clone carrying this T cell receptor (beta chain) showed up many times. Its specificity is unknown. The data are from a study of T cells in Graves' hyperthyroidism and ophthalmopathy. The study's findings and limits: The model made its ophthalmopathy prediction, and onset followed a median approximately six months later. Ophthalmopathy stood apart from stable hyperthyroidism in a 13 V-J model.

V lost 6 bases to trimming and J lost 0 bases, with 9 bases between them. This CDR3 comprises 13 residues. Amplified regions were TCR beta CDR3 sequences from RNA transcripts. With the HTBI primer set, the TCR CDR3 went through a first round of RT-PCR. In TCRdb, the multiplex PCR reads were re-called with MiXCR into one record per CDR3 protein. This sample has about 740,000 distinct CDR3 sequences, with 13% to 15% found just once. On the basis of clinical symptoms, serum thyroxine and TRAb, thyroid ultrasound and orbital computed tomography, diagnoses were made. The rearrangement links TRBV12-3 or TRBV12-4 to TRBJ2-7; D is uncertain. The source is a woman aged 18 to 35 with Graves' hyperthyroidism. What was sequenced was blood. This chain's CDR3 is CASRERASYEQYF. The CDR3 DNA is TGTGCCAGCAGGGAACGGGCCTCCTACGAGCAGTACTTC.